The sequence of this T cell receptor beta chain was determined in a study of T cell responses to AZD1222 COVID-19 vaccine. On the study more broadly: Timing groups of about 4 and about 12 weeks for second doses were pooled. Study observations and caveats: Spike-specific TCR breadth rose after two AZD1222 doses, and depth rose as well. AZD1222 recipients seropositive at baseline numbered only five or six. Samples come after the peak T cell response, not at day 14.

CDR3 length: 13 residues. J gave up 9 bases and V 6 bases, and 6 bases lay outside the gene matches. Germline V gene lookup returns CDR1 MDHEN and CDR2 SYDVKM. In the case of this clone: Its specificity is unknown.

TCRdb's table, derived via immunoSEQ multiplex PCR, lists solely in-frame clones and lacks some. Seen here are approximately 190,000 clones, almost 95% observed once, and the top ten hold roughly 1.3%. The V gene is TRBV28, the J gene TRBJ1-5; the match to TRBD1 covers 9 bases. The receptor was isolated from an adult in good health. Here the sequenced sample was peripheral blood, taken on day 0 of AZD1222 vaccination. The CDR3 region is CASRRTGASPQHF. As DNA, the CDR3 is TGTGCCAGCAGGCGGACAGGGGCCTCGCCCCAGCATTTT.